The rows below give T cell receptor beta chains drawn from one sample of a study of T-cell reconstitution after alpha-beta-depleted transplantation in children. TCRdb called the PCR reads again in MiXCR, with one record for every CDR3 protein. The data hold hundreds of thousands of distinct CDR3 sequences, with roughly 8% observed a single time. This specimen was PBMCs, mostly from graft donor cells, taken 180 days after TCRalphabeta/CD19-depleted stem cell transplant. The source of these receptors is a male patient younger than 18 who had a stem cell transplant for acute lymphoblastic leukemia, so the T cells may come from the graft donor. CDR3s include the opening cysteine and the closing phenylalanine or tryptophan. D genes are given only for firm matches. Clone sizes are given selectively: once, few, many, or a class where the clone is expanded.

TRBJ2-1 many TRBV7-6 - CASSLGEEGLYNEQFF TGTGCCAGCAGCTTAGGAGAGGAGGGCCTCTACAATGAGCAGTTCTTC
TRBJ1-2 many TRBV28 - CASSNLRTTNYGYTF TGTGCCAGCAGCAACCTTCGGACAACTAACTATGGCTACACCTTC
TRBJ2-2 many TRBV15 - CATSSPGWDLTGELFF TGTGCCACCAGCAGCCCTGGCTGGGACCTCACCGGGGAGCTGTTTTTT
TRBJ1-1 many TRBV12-3/TRBV12-4 - CAAKLNTEAFF TGTGCCGCGAAGCTGAACACTGAAGCTTTCTTT
TRBJ2-5 many TRBV27 - CASSGGDSGETQYF TGTGCCAGCAGTGGCGGAGACTCTGGGGAGACCCAGTACTTC
TRBJ1-6 many TRBV9 - CASSGLGNSPLHF TGTGCCAGCAGCGGCCTAGGGAATTCACCCCTCCACTTT
TRBJ2-5 many TRBV20-1 - CSASGNGGETQYF TGCAGTGCTAGCGGGAACGGGGGAGAGACCCAGTACTTC
TRBJ1-2 many TRBV7-4 TRBD1 CASSQSRSPGTGDFGYTF TGTGCCAGCAGCCAATCGCGTTCCCCCGGGACAGGGGATTTTGGCTACACCTTC
TRBJ1-2 many TRBV7-2 - CASSPAQDGEQTF TGTGCCAGCAGCCCAGCCCAGGACGGGGAACAGACCTTC
TRBJ2-1 few TRBV2 TRBD2 CASSHRTSGRAKWANEQFF TGTGCCAGCAGTCATAGGACTAGCGGGAGGGCCAAGTGGGCCAATGAGCAGTTCTTC
TRBJ1-2 many TRBV25-1 - CASSDPWMYGYTF TGTGCCAGCAGTGACCCATGGATGTATGGCTACACCTTC
TRBJ1-1 many TRBV20-1 - CSAREDGRNTEAFF TGCAGTGCCAGGGAAGACGGCCGCAACACTGAAGCTTTCTTT
TRBJ2-1 many TRBV10-2 - CASSESRANEQFF TGCGCCAGCAGTGAGTCGCGGGCAAATGAGCAGTTCTTC
TRBJ1-5 many TRBV24-1 - CATSDRDGVPQHF TGTGCCACCAGTGACCGCGACGGGGTGCCCCAGCATTTT
TRBJ1-3 many TRBV5-5 TRBD1 CASSSRGQGANTIYF TGTGCCAGCAGCTCCAGGGGACAGGGTGCAAACACCATATATTTT
TRBJ2-1 many TRBV12-3/TRBV12-4 - CASGGSNEQFF TGTGCCAGCGGGGGGTCCAATGAGCAGTTCTTC
TRBJ2-2 many TRBV5-1 - CASSLRATGTSGELFF TGCGCCAGCAGCTTGCGGGCGACAGGAACGTCCGGGGAGCTGTTTTTT
TRBJ2-7 many TRBV27 TRBD1 CASSGTGKQYF TGTGCCAGCAGTGGGACAGGGAAACAGTACTTC
TRBJ2-7 - TRBV11-1 TRBD2 CASSSTSGGSYEQYF TGTGCCAGCAGTTCAACTAGCGGGGGTTCCTACGAGCAGTACTTC
TRBJ2-6 many TRBV4-2 - CASSREGPPTGANVLTF TGTGCCAGCAGCCGGGAAGGTCCCCCAACCGGGGCCAACGTCCTGACTTTC
TRBJ1-2 many TRBV7-8 - CASSLRQHNSPTNYGYTF TGTGCCAGCAGCTTGCGACAGCACAATTCCCCCACTAACTATGGCTACACCTTC
TRBJ1-4 many TRBV20-1 - CSARSFLRGGEQKLFF TGCAGTGCTAGATCGTTCCTCCGGGGGGGAGAGCAAAAACTGTTTTTT
TRBJ1-2 many TRBV3-1 - CASEGGGNYGYTF TGTGCCAGCGAAGGGGGAGGGAACTATGGCTACACCTTC
TRBJ2-3 many TRBV7-2 - CAAEEGGGTDTQYF TGTGCCGCGGAGGAAGGGGGAGGCACAGATACGCAGTATTTT
TRBJ2-1 many TRBV7-2 - CASSLYRVPQFF TGTGCCAGCAGCTTATACCGGGTCCCGCAGTTCTTC
TRBJ1-2 many TRBV11-2 TRBD1 CASSAWTGGGYGYTF TGTGCCAGCAGCGCGTGGACAGGGGGCGGCTATGGCTACACCTTC
TRBJ2-7 many TRBV23-1 - CASSPHYEQYF TGCGCCAGCAGCCCCCACTACGAGCAGTACTTC
TRBJ2-7 many TRBV10-3 TRBD2 CAIGPASGLYEQYF TGTGCCATCGGCCCCGCTAGCGGCCTCTACGAGCAGTACTTC
TRBJ2-1 many TRBV7-2 TRBD2 CASSPLSGNSNEQFF TGTGCCAGCAGCCCATTAAGCGGGAACAGCAATGAGCAGTTCTTC
TRBJ1-6 many TRBV27 - CASSWGDKGTGLDSPLHF TGTGCCAGCAGTTGGGGGGACAAGGGCACAGGCTTAGATTCACCCCTCCACTTT
TRBJ2-2 many TRBV12-3/TRBV12-4 - CASHGGLTGELFF TGTGCCAGCCACGGGGGGCTCACCGGGGAGCTGTTTTTT
TRBJ2-7 many TRBV20-1 TRBD1 CSARALGQDSWEQYF TGCAGTGCTAGAGCCTTAGGACAGGACTCCTGGGAGCAGTACTTC
TRBJ2-7 many TRBV12-3/TRBV12-4 - CASSLRRGTYEQYF TGTGCCAGCAGTTTACGTCGCGGAACCTACGAGCAGTACTTC
TRBJ1-5 many TRBV28 TRBD1 CASSPWTGRGNQPQHF TGTGCCAGCAGCCCATGGACAGGGAGGGGGAATCAGCCCCAGCATTTT
TRBJ2-2 many TRBV29-1 - CSVWGGRGGNTGELFF TGCAGCGTTTGGGGAGGCCGCGGAGGCAACACCGGGGAGCTGTTTTTT
TRBJ2-3 many TRBV20-1 - CSASAVWWGASTDTQYF TGCAGTGCCTCCGCTGTGTGGTGGGGGGCGAGCACAGATACGCAGTATTTT
TRBJ1-2 many TRBV9 TRBD1 CASSVGTGGFNYGYTF TGTGCCAGCAGCGTAGGGACAGGGGGCTTCAACTATGGCTACACCTTC
TRBJ1-2 many TRBV5-1 - CASSLGQGIDYGYTF TGCGCCAGCAGCTTGGGTCAGGGGATCGACTATGGCTACACCTTC
TRBJ1-1 many TRBV11-2 - CASGLWGTEAFF TGTGCCAGCGGTCTCTGGGGGACTGAAGCTTTCTTT
TRBJ1-5 many TRBV3-1 TRBD1 CASSQAGGPGNNQPQHF TGTGCCAGCAGCCAAGCAGGGGGGCCCGGGAACAATCAGCCCCAGCATTTT
TRBJ2-7 many TRBV20-1 TRBD2 CSARGGSAYEQYF TGCAGTGCTAGGGGGGGGTCCGCCTACGAGCAGTACTTC
TRBJ2-7 - TRBV6-6 - CASSAARGGYEQYF TGTGCCAGCAGCGCCGCCAGGGGAGGCTACGAGCAGTACTTC
TRBJ1-2 - TRBV19 - CASSNPPGGTWGF TGTGCCAGTAGTAACCCCCCTGGGGGCACCTGGGGTTTC
TRBJ2-3 once TRBV21-1 - CASSKPFRPTDTQYF TGTGCCAGCAGCAAACCCTTTCGGCCCACAGATACGCAGTATTTT
TRBJ1-5 - TRBV18 - CASSPPPGSNQPQHF TGTGCCAGCTCACCACCGCCGGGAAGCAATCAGCCCCAGCATTTT
TRBJ2-7 many TRBV28 - CASSSPGTIPYEQYF TGTGCCAGCAGTTCCCCCGGGACAATCCCCTACGAGCAGTACTTC
TRBJ1-1 many TRBV12-3/TRBV12-4 TRBD1 CASSLRQGAEAFF TGTGCCAGCAGTCTCCGACAGGGCGCTGAAGCTTTCTTT
TRBJ2-1 many TRBV7-2 - CASSPLFEQFF TGTGCCAGCAGCCCCCTCTTTGAGCAGTTCTTC
TRBJ2-7 - TRBV2 - CASAPWAGPYEQYF TGTGCCAGCGCCCCATGGGCAGGCCCTTACGAGCAGTACTTC
TRBJ1-6 - TRBV9 - CASSVTLGDSPLHF TGTGCCAGCAGCGTAACGCTGGGGGATTCACCCCTCCACTTT
TRBJ2-1 many TRBV6-2/TRBV6-3 TRBD2 CASSYLTSGGSSNEQFF TGTGCCAGCAGTTACCTGACTAGCGGGGGGAGTAGCAATGAGCAGTTCTTC
TRBJ1-2 few TRBV2 TRBD1 CASSHTGVGTYGYTF TGTGCCAGCAGCCATACAGGGGTCGGCACCTATGGCTACACCTTC